The 2 T cell receptor beta chains below were found in one sample sequenced in a study of shared clonotypes between healthy human individuals. Sequenced by immunoSEQ multiplex PCR; TCRdb stores in-frame clones only, minus some. Here the sample spans about 800,000 clones, roughly 96% being singletons. Naive CD8 cells comprised CD45RO-negative, CCR7-positively selected cells, excluding terminally differentiated effector memory CD45RA+ cells. Sequencing was done on a sample of naive CD8+ T cells sorted from blood. Every receptor here comes from a man aged 25 to 45 in good health.

V usage is TRBV15 and J usage is TRBJ2-1; 9 bases line up with TRBD1. The CDR3 runs to 17 residues. CDR1 is LNHNV and CDR2 is YYDKDF in the germline V gene (reference sequence). J was trimmed by 3 bases and V by 5 bases; bases with no gene match: 11. Written as DNA, the CDR3 is TGTGCCACCAGCCGCTCCCTACGGGACAGGGTCTACAATGAGCAGTTCTTC. Translating gives CATSRSLRDRVYNEQFF.

This clone was observed a single time. The V gene is TRBV5-5, the J gene TRBJ2-7; possibly TRBD2 for D (5 bases). Between the trimmed V and J ends, which lost 0 bases and 3 bases, there was a span of 10 bases. Germline CDR1 is SGHKS and CDR2 is YYEKEE (reference sequence). The CDR3 is made up of 14 amino acids. The CDR3 DNA reads as TGTGCCAGCAGCTTGGGGGGAGACTACTACGAGCAGTACTTC. It translates to CASSLGGDYYEQYF.